These 13 T cell receptor beta chains were all obtained from the same sample, sequenced in a study of identifying expanded T cells in peripheral blood. The method was immunoSEQ multiplex PCR; TCRdb's version includes in-frame clones alone and lacks a portion of them. The data hold about 130,000 clones, with around nine tenths observed a single time. Input material: blood. These receptors were collected from a person aged 18-70 years in good health.

The rearrangement links TRBV5-4 to TRBJ1-2; D not resolved. This CDR3 spans 14 amino acids. CDR1 is SGHNT, CDR2 YYREEE, per germline (reference sequence). With 3 bases removed from V and 4 bases from J, the gap between germline ends came to 13 bases. The CDR3 loop is CASSSQDQLYGYTF. In nucleotides, the CDR3 is TGTGCCAGCAGCTCGCAGGACCAACTCTATGGCTACACCTTC.

The V gene is TRBV27, the J gene TRBJ1-2; possible D gene TRBD1, 5 bases. This CDR3 contains 15 residues. Trimming shortened V by 6 bases and J by 8 bases, and 22 bases separated the two germline ends. Per the germline V gene, CDR1 is MNHEY and CDR2 is SMNVEV (reference sequence). The CDR3 DNA sequence: TGTGCCAGCAGGTTCAATGGGGGTGGGGCGTTAGGCTACACCTTC. Amino acid sequence: CASRFNGGGALGYTF.

This clone showed up just once. The chain links TRBV5-6 to TRBJ1-5; unclear D gene. V was trimmed by 0 bases and J by 2 bases, leaving 3 bases between them. The CDR3 totals 13 residues. Germline CDR1 and CDR2: SGHDT and YYEEEE. The CDR3: CASSLAGNQPQHF. The CDR3 bases are TGTGCCAGCAGCTTGGCGGGCAATCAGCCCCAGCATTTT.

This clone was seen a few times. V and J are TRBV6-1 and TRBJ1-1, with D perhaps TRBD1 (5 bases). CDR3 length: 14 residues. V was pared by 3 bases and J by 5 bases, with 13 bases between. Germline loops: CDR1 MNHNS, CDR2 SASEGT. The CDR3 nucleotides read TGTGCCAGCAGTGAGAGGGGACGAGAGACTGAAGCTTTCTTT. It encodes CASSERGRETEAFF.

The chain joins TRBV15 to TRBJ2-5; 8 bases are a match to TRBD2. There are 15 residues in the CDR3. Germline V gene lookup returns CDR1 LNHNV and CDR2 YYDKDF (reference sequence). With 1 base clipped from V and 3 bases from J, the junction kept 4 bases outside the gene matches. This chain's CDR3 is CATSRGWGLEETQYF. The CDR3 region has the DNA TGTGCCACCAGCAGAGGGTGGGGACTAGAAGAGACCCAGTACTTC.

The chain couples TRBV7-3 to TRBJ2-4, with 7 bases aligning to TRBD1. CDR3 length equals 13 residues. The germline V gene encodes CDR1 SGHTA and CDR2 FQGTGA. V shed 4 bases, J shed 7 bases, and the junction held 4 bases outside the gene matches. CDR3 amino acids: CASSSTGPNIQYF. The DNA for the CDR3 is TGTGCCAGCAGCTCGACAGGGCCGAACATTCAGTACTTC.

This CDR3 reads CASSEMTREYGYTF. CDR3 nucleotide sequence: TGTGCCAGCAGTGAAATGACTAGGGAGTATGGCTACACCTTC. V gene TRBV6-1 combines with J gene TRBJ1-2, with D uncertain. Germline-derived CDR1 and CDR2 are MNHNS and SASEGT. The CDR3 has 14 amino acids. V was clipped by 2 bases and J by 5 bases, with 12 bases between them.

This clone was observed once. The CDR3 DNA follows: TGTGCCAGCAGGCGTCAGGGAACCGGGGAGCTGTTTTTT. Translated: CASRRQGTGELFF. This rearrangement joins TRBV27 to TRBJ2-2; TRBD1 might be the D (5 bases). V was shortened by 6 bases and J by 5 bases, with 10 bases between the two germline ends. The CDR3 loop spans 13 amino acids. Germline V gives CDR1 MNHEY, CDR2 SMNVEV (reference sequence).

This clone was counted a few times. The chain carries TRBV5-1 and TRBJ1-5; D is unresolved. The CDR3 totals 13 residues. Trimming took off 3 bases at V and 1 base at J, with 5 bases between the two ends. Germline CDR1 is SGHRS and CDR2 is YFSETQ. CDR3 bases: TGCGCCAGCAGCTCCTACAGCAATCAGCCCCAGCATTTT. This gives the protein CASSSYSNQPQHF.

The table lists this clone with a count of one. The chain employs TRBV5-6 and TRBJ1-2; 7 nucleotides align to TRBD1. The germline gives CDR1 SGHDT, CDR2 YYEEEE. The CDR3 is made up of 16 amino acids. Trimming removed 4 bases from V and 4 bases from J; junction bases left unmatched: 13. Here the CDR3 DNA reads TGTGCCAGCAGCGAGCCCACCGGGACAGCTTCCTATGGCTACACCTTC. Translated, it gives CASSEPTGTASYGYTF.

The CDR3 sequence: CASSRAHPLSGNTIYF. The CDR3, as DNA: TGTGCCAGCAGCCGCGCCCACCCCCTCTCTGGAAACACCATATATTTT. The chain couples TRBV7-8 to TRBJ1-3; D is undetermined. V lost 5 bases, J lost 0 bases, and 14 bases lay in between. This CDR3 comprises 16 residues. Germline V gene sequence: CDR1 SGHVS, CDR2 FQNEAQ.

This clone was detected only once. The gene calls are TRBV21-1 and TRBJ1-2. TRBV21-1 is assigned pseudogene status. This CDR3 has 14 residues. CDR3 sequence: CASSKGLGPYGYTF. CDR3 nucleotides: TGTGCCAGCAGCAAGGGGTTAGGCCCATATGGCTACACCTTC.

The chain employs TRBV6-1 and TRBJ2-7, with D tentatively TRBD2 (6 bases). From germline, CDR1 is MNHNS and CDR2 SASEGT. CDR3 length: 15 amino acids. Trimming left V 5 bases short and J 4 bases short, with 18 bases between. The CDR3 region has the DNA TGTGCCAGCAGTCAAACGGGGGAGAGAAGATACGAGCAGTACTTC. Its translation is CASSQTGERRYEQYF.